The 10 T cell receptor beta chains presented below share a single source sample, sequenced in a study of cytomegalovirus exposure and HLA in healthy donors. PCR employed 60 Vbeta and 13 Jbeta primers. Libraries were prepared by immunoSEQ multiplex PCR; TCRdb keeps only in-frame clonotypes and omits some of them. This table holds about 100,000 clones, about 75% found once. The sequencing sample was made of PBMCs. All receptors come from a man in his forties in good health and CMV-seropositive.

The V call is TRBV6-6, the J call TRBJ2-2, with TRBD2 matching over 9 bases. V trimming: 6 bases; J trimming: 4 bases; junction bases outside the gene matches: 9. CDR1 MNHNY and CDR2 SVGAGI come from the germline V gene (reference sequence). The CDR3 spans 16 residues. In nucleotides, the CDR3 is TGTGCCAGCAGCCTTAGCGGGAGATTCGGCACCGGGGAGCTGTTTTTT. It codes for CASSLSGRFGTGELFF.

This chain joins TRBV27 and TRBJ2-2, with 7 bases matching TRBD1. The CDR3 totals 16 residues. Looked up from germline, CDR1 is MNHEY and CDR2 is SMNVEV (reference sequence). V was clipped by 4 bases and J by 1 base; unmatched bases: 6. The chain's CDR3 is CASSWRDRENTGELFF. CDR3 in DNA: TGTGCCAGCAGTTGGCGCGACAGGGAGAACACCGGGGAGCTGTTTTTT.

The chain has TRBV25-1 and TRBJ2-7; 8 nucleotides line up with TRBD1. Germline-derived CDR1 and CDR2 are MGHDK and SYGVNS. CDR3 length: 15 amino acids. V shed 5 bases, J shed 2 bases, and the junction held 8 bases outside the gene matches. The CDR3 is CASSHGQGNPYEQYF. DNA of the CDR3: TGTGCCAGCAGTCACGGACAGGGAAACCCCTACGAGCAGTACTTC.

This chain connects TRBV27 to TRBJ2-6; no definite D call. The CDR3 has 13 residues. V lost 6 bases and J 2 bases, leaving 5 bases between the germline ends. Germline CDR1 and CDR2: MNHEY and SMNVEV (reference sequence). CDR3 nucleotides: TGTGCCAGCAGGTACACTGGGGCCAACGTCCTGACTTTC. Translation: CASRYTGANVLTF.

The chain uses TRBV10-2 and TRBJ2-2, with TRBD1 identical over 7 bases. Losses at the gene ends were 7 bases for V and 0 bases for J; bases not matched to a gene: 5. Germline CDR1 and CDR2: WSHSY and SAAADI. CDR3 length: 15 amino acids. CDR3 sequence (DNA): TGCGCCAGCAAGGGGCAGGGGGCGAACACCGGGGAGCTGTTTTTT. This codes for CASKGQGANTGELFF.

The chain uses TRBV27 and TRBJ2-3; perhaps TRBD2 as D (6 bases). Germline V gene data show CDR1 as MNHEY and CDR2 as SMNVEV (reference sequence). The germline V and J ends were trimmed by 4 bases and 2 bases, with 13 bases remaining between them. The CDR3 runs to 15 residues. The CDR3 region is CASSSSGRDTDTQYF. The CDR3 DNA reads as TGTGCCAGCAGTTCCTCCGGGCGGGACACAGATACGCAGTATTTT.

J is TRBJ1-2 and V is TRBV6-5; TRBD1 matches at 11 bases. The germline CDR1 and CDR2 sequences are MNHEY and SVGAGI. The CDR3 is 14 residues long. V lost 6 bases to trimming and J lost 8 bases; unmatched junction nucleotides: 8. This CDR3 reads CASSPRDRGSGYTF. The CDR3 DNA reads as TGTGCCAGCAGCCCTAGGGACAGGGGGAGCGGCTACACCTTC.

The chain joins TRBV7-2 to TRBJ2-7; 8 bases align to TRBD2. This CDR3 is 14 amino acids long. Germline CDR1 is SGHTA and CDR2 is FQGNSA. J was trimmed by 3 bases and V by 5 bases; bases with no gene match: 6. The DNA of the CDR3 is TGTGCCAGCAGCCAACGGACTAGCCGCTACGAGCAGTACTTC. Protein: CASSQRTSRYEQYF.

The genes are TRBV27 and TRBJ1-6; D may be TRBD1 (5 bases). Germline V CDR1 and CDR2: MNHEY, SMNVEV (reference sequence). Deletions cut 3 bases from V and 10 bases from J, with 19 bases between. This CDR3 contains 16 residues. Written as DNA, the CDR3 is TGTGCCAGCAGTTTTAGGCCCGGCCAGGGCGGATCACCCCTCCACTTT. Translating gives CASSFRPGQGGSPLHF.

The genes are TRBV9 and TRBJ1-3; perhaps TRBD1 as D (5 bases). The CDR3 length is 13 residues. Trimming shortened V by 0 bases and J by 4 bases, and 5 bases separated the two germline ends. The germline V gene encodes CDR1 SGDLS and CDR2 YYNGEE. This CDR3 reads CASSVAGGNTIYF. CDR3 in DNA: TGTGCCAGCAGCGTAGCAGGGGGAAACACCATATATTTT.